Listed here are 16 T cell receptor beta chains from one sample, sequenced in a study of cytomegalovirus exposure and HLA in healthy donors. The primer mix had 60 Vbeta and 13 Jbeta primers. Sequenced by immunoSEQ multiplex PCR; TCRdb stores in-frame clones only, minus some. The repertoire consists of more than 65,000 clones, with under 80% occurring once and the leading ten covering around 7%. The specimen sequenced was PBMCs. All receptors come from a woman between 50 and 59 years old in good health and CMV-seropositive.

This clone appeared once. The chain couples TRBV11-2 to TRBJ2-7; 11 positions agree with TRBD2. The CDR3 extends over 15 amino acids. Per germline, CDR1 SGHAT and CDR2 FQNNGV. The CDR3 here is CASSLAGGNSYEQYV. CDR3 DNA: TGTGCCAGCAGTTTAGCGGGGGGGAACTCCTACGAGCAGTACGTC.

Remarks on this clone: Other DNA sequences in this sample translate to the same CDR3. The chain combines TRBV28 with TRBJ2-7; 11 bases are a match to TRBD2. CDR3 length equals 15 residues. CDR1 and CDR2 (germline): MDHEN, SYDVKM. Trimming at V came to 3 bases and at J to 4 bases, leaving 5 bases not matched to a gene. The CDR3 DNA reads as TGTGCCAGCAGTTTCGGGCTAGCGGGGGGATACGAGCAGTACGTC. Translation: CASSFGLAGGYEQYV.

This clone showed up just once. V is TRBV5-1 and J is TRBJ1-5, with no clear D. The CDR3 runs 13 residues. Germline V gene lookup returns CDR1 SGHRS and CDR2 YFSETQ. With 1 base removed from V and 4 bases from J, the gap between germline ends came to 6 bases. The CDR3, as DNA: TGCGCCAGCAGCTTGATGCTAAATCAGCCCCAGCATTTT. Amino acids: CASSLMLNQPQHF.

The genes are TRBV5-1 and TRBJ1-5; unclear D gene. Germline V gives CDR1 SGHRS, CDR2 YFSETQ. V was trimmed by 0 bases and J by 3 bases, leaving 10 bases between them. CDR3 length equals 15 residues. The CDR3 sequence: CASSLVPAANQPQHF. As DNA, the CDR3 is TGCGCCAGCAGCTTGGTCCCGGCGGCCAATCAGCCCCAGCATTTT.

This clone came up a few times. The rearrangement uses TRBV5-1 and TRBJ1-3; D possibly corresponds to TRBD1 (6 bases). Trimming shortened V by 0 bases and J by 3 bases, and 16 bases separated the two germline ends. The CDR3 runs 17 residues. Germline CDR1 and CDR2: SGHRS and YFSETQ. DNA for the CDR3: TGCGCCAGCAGCTTGGACAGGGTCGGCACGTATGGAAACACCATATATTTT. It is translated as CASSLDRVGTYGNTIYF.

This clone was seen a few times. The chain combines TRBV6-5 with TRBJ1-2; D not resolved. The CDR3 totals 12 residues. V was pared by 5 bases and J by 8 bases, with 12 bases between. CDR1 MNHEY and CDR2 SVGAGI come from the germline V gene. Here the CDR3 DNA reads TGTGCCAGCAGTGAAGGGAGGGAAGGCTACACCTTC. Translation: CASSEGREGYTF.

This clone was counted between two and nine times. The chain has TRBV9 and TRBJ1-3; 10 nucleotides match TRBD1. The CDR3 length is 16 residues. The J segment lost 5 bases and the V segment lost 3 bases, leaving 8 bases of the junction unmatched. Germline CDR1 reads SGDLS; CDR2 reads YYNGEE. The CDR3 here is CASSGDDRGLRNTIYF. The CDR3, as DNA: TGTGCCAGCAGCGGGGACGACAGGGGGCTTAGAAACACCATATATTTT.

The chain carries TRBV6-5 and TRBJ2-1, with D tentatively TRBD1 (7 bases). Per germline, CDR1 MNHEY and CDR2 SVGAGI. The V and J ends lost 2 bases and 8 bases respectively, with 16 bases between them. CDR3 length: 15 amino acids. This CDR3 is CASSYGTEGGYEQFF. The CDR3 DNA reads TGTGCCAGCAGTTACGGGACAGAGGGGGGCTATGAGCAGTTCTTC.

The rearrangement links TRBV30 to TRBJ1-1; D gene uncertain. Per the germline V gene, CDR1 is GTSNPN and CDR2 is SVGIG (reference sequence). The CDR3 sequence is 11 residues long. Trimming pared 2 bases from V and 11 bases from J, leaving 12 bases between. The CDR3 sequence is CAWSLAPVAFF. The CDR3 DNA sequence: TGTGCCTGGAGTCTGGCCCCAGTGGCTTTCTTT.

The chain is built from TRBV4-1 and TRBJ1-4; 7 positions agree with TRBD1. V trimming: 4 bases; J trimming: 7 bases; junction bases outside the gene matches: 9. Looked up from germline, CDR1 is MGHRA and CDR2 is YSYEKL. The CDR3 has 15 amino acids. CDR3 loop: CASSLPTGEVEKLFF. DNA of the CDR3: TGCGCCAGCAGCCTGCCCACAGGGGAGGTTGAAAAACTGTTTTTT.

This sequence joins TRBV11-2 and TRBJ2-7; D gene uncertain. The CDR3 sequence is 14 residues long. V was trimmed by 0 bases and J by 6 bases, leaving 12 bases between them. CDR1 is SGHAT and CDR2 is FQNNGV in the germline V gene. The CDR3 DNA reads as TGTGCCAGCAGCTTAGAAGTCCCGCCCGGCGAGCAGTACTTC. It codes for CASSLEVPPGEQYF.

The rearrangement uses TRBV30 and TRBJ1-3; no clear D gene. The CDR3 sequence is 12 residues long. From germline, CDR1 is GTSNPN and CDR2 SVGIG (reference sequence). CDR3 nucleotide sequence: TGTGCTTCGTCGGGCTCTGGAAACACCATATATTTT. Its protein product is CASSGSGNTIYF.

The V call is TRBV19, the J call TRBJ1-1, with TRBD1 matching over 8 bases. The CDR3 runs to 15 residues. CDR1 and CDR2 (germline): LNHDA, SQIVND (reference sequence). V lost 4 bases to trimming and J lost 3 bases; unmatched junction nucleotides: 7. The CDR3: CASSRDRQGDTEAFF. CDR3 sequence (DNA): TGTGCCAGTAGTAGGGACAGGCAGGGCGACACTGAAGCTTTCTTT.

The rearrangement uses TRBV25-1 and TRBJ1-4, with 7 bases lining up with TRBD1. From germline, CDR1 is MGHDK and CDR2 SYGVNS. CDR3 length: 14 residues. Trimming cost V 5 bases and J 9 bases; bases outside gene matches: 9. In DNA form, the CDR3 reads TGTGCCAGCAGTACGTTAGGGGGCCTTCAAAAACTGTTTTTT. This codes for CASSTLGGLQKLFF.

This clone occurred a few times. V and J are TRBV11-2 and TRBJ1-1; the D gene is possibly TRBD1 (5 bases). V was shortened by 3 bases and J by 3 bases, with 17 bases between the two germline ends. Germline values: CDR1 SGHAT, CDR2 FQNNGV. CDR3 length equals 16 residues. CDR3 region: CASSFFSAGSYTEAFF. In nucleotides, the CDR3 is TGTGCCAGCAGCTTTTTTTCCGCAGGGTCATACACTGAAGCTTTCTTT.

The rearrangement joins TRBV9 to TRBJ2-1, with D maybe TRBD2 (5 bases). The V gene lost 0 bases and the J gene lost 10 bases, with 8 bases spanning the gap. CDR1 is SGDLS, CDR2 YYNGEE, per germline. CDR3 length equals 12 residues. The CDR3, as DNA: TGTGCCAGCAGCGTAGAGAGGAGGGAGCAGTTCTTC. Translated, it gives CASSVERREQFF.